Each of the 2 T cell receptor beta chains below was sequenced from the same sample in a study of T cells in Graves' hyperthyroidism and ophthalmopathy. Amplification of TCR beta CDR3 regions was performed using RNA transcripts as template. First-round RT-PCR with HTBI primers amplified the TCR CDR3 region. A single record per CDR3 protein comes from TCRdb applying MiXCR to the multiplex PCR reads. The table has almost 600,000 distinct CDR3 sequences, about 43% seen once. The material sequenced was peripheral blood or thyroid tissue (not recorded which). The receptor source for this set is a woman aged 18 to 35 with Graves' hyperthyroidism.

Comments on this clonotype: One base away lies a much larger clone, so this may be a sequencing read error. The chain joins TRBV7-3 to TRBJ1-1; weak D call: TRBD1 (5 bases). The V end was cut by 5 bases, the J end by 11 bases, with 15 bases between. The germline CDR1 and CDR2 sequences are SGHTA and FQGTGA. CDR3 size: 12 residues. The CDR3 DNA reads as TGTGCCAGCAGCCTGGGACTCCCTGGGGCTTTCTTT. Amino acid sequence: CASSLGLPGAFF.

The chain joins TRBV6-2 or TRBV6-3 to TRBJ1-1; D is possibly TRBD1 (6 bases). CDR3 length: 10 residues. Germline V gene lookup returns CDR1 MNHEY and CDR2 SVGEGT. The CDR3 loop reads CARRGTEAFF. As DNA, the CDR3 is TGTGCACGCAGGGGCACTGAAGCTTTCTTT.